Following are 21 T cell receptor beta chains from one sample sequenced in a study of neurological immune-mediated disorders. MiXCR, run by TCRdb on the 5' RACE reads, gives a single entry per CDR3 protein. The data contain tens of thousands of distinct CDR3 sequences, 12% of them singletons. What was sequenced was PBMCs. The receptors stem from a woman aged 55 to 70 in good health.

This clonotype was seen many times. This chain uses TRBV2 with TRBJ2-3; TRBD2 aligns across 7 bases. This CDR3 is built from 14 residues. The trim removed 6 bases at V and 4 bases at J, leaving 7 bases unmatched. CDR1 SNHLY and CDR2 FYNNEI come from the germline V gene. The CDR3 coding sequence is TGTGCCAGCAGACCGGGACGGGGGGCAGATACGCAGTATTTT. Translation gives CASRPGRGADTQYF.

With regard to this clonotype: This may be a read error: a much more frequent sequence differs by one nucleotide. The V gene is TRBV2, the J gene TRBJ2-5; no definite D call. The germline V gene has CDR1 SNHLY and CDR2 FYNNEI. V lost 5 bases to trimming and J lost 3 bases, with 10 bases between them. This CDR3 region has 13 residues. CDR3 nucleotides: TGTGCCAGCAGTCGGCATGGGGAAGAGACCCAGTACTTC. It is translated as CASSRHGEETQYF.

Many counts were recorded for this clonotype. V is TRBV7-2 and J is TRBJ2-3; TRBD2 agrees at 7 bases. CDR1 SGHTA and CDR2 FQGNSA come from the germline V gene. CDR3 length: 15 amino acids. The V gene end was trimmed by 1 base and the J gene end by 1 base; junction bases not matched to a gene: 2. CDR3: CASSLGLAGTDTQYF. In DNA, the CDR3 is TGTGCCAGCAGCTTAGGTCTAGCGGGCACAGATACGCAGTATTTT. Based on the CDR3 plus reference TRBV7-2 and TRBJ2-3, the full variable domain is GAGVSQSPSNKVTEKGKDVELRCDPISGHTALYWYRQSLGQGLEFLIYFQGNSAPDKSGLPSDRFSAERTGGSVSTLTIQRTQQEDSAVYLCASSLGLAGTDTQYFGPGTRLTVL.

At least ten counts were recorded for this clonotype. The chain has TRBV5-6 and TRBJ2-7; D is perhaps TRBD1 (6 bases). Trimming cost V 0 bases and J 0 bases, with 19 bases left between them. The V gene's germline CDR1 is SGHDT and CDR2 YYEEEE. The CDR3 has 18 amino acids. CDR3 in amino acids: CASSLAWDIASSSYEQYF. The CDR3 nucleotides read TGTGCCAGCAGCTTGGCCTGGGACATAGCCTCGAGCTCCTACGAGCAGTACTTC.

This clonotype was recorded at least ten times. The germline gene is not matched at one end of the junction; a read error may be the cause. The chain joins TRBV5-5 to TRBJ1-1; 7 bases line up with TRBD1. The germline V gene has CDR1 SGHKS and CDR2 YYEKEE (reference sequence). The CDR3 covers 15 residues. The CDR3 DNA reads TGTGCCAGCAGCTTGCCCCAGACAGGGAACCCTGAAGCTTTCTTT. This gives the protein CASSLPQTGNPEAFF.

This clonotype appeared many times. J is TRBJ1-5 and V is TRBV3-1, with D possibly being TRBD1 (5 bases). Germline CDR1 and CDR2: LGHDT and YNNKEL (reference sequence). Between the trimmed V and J ends, which lost 4 bases and 9 bases, there was a span of 19 bases. This CDR3 has 15 residues. As DNA, the CDR3 is TGTGCCAGCAGCCCCCGACAGTTCTCACCTATGCCCCAGCATTTT. Translated, it gives CASSPRQFSPMPQHF.

The J gene is TRBJ2-2, the V gene TRBV2; possible D gene TRBD1, 5 bases. Per the germline V gene, CDR1 is SNHLY and CDR2 is FYNNEI. The CDR3 totals 14 residues. Deletions cut 6 bases from V and 3 bases from J, with 11 bases between. CDR3 sequence reads: CASSLKGYTGELFF. The CDR3 region has the DNA TGTGCCAGCAGCTTAAAGGGGTACACCGGGGAGCTGTTTTTT.

Ten or more counts support this clonotype. This chain joins TRBV5-1 and TRBJ2-3, with no clear D. The germline V and J ends were trimmed by 4 bases and 5 bases, with 14 bases remaining between them. This CDR3 contains 14 residues. Germline values: CDR1 SGHRS, CDR2 YFSETQ. The CDR3 sequence is CASSDGSVGDTQYF. CDR3 in DNA: TGCGCCAGCAGCGACGGCTCGGTGGGAGATACGCAGTATTTT.

In this sample, this clonotype turned up many times. The J gene is TRBJ2-1, the V gene TRBV20-1; D is undetermined. This CDR3 is 14 amino acids long. V was cut by 7 bases and J by 3 bases, with 16 bases left in between. Per germline, CDR1 DFQATT and CDR2 SNEGSKA (reference sequence). The CDR3 here is CSVQNTYGYNEQFF. CDR3 in DNA: TGCAGTGTCCAGAACACCTACGGCTACAATGAGCAGTTCTTC.

In its sample, this clonotype was seen many times. The chain carries TRBV12-3 or TRBV12-4 and TRBJ2-7; TRBD2 matches at 7 bases. The V and J ends lost 3 bases and 8 bases, in that order; junction bases with no gene match: 10. The CDR3 has 14 amino acids. CDR3 sequence (DNA): TGTGCCAGCAGTTTTGGGGTTGAGGGAGGGAAGCAGTACTTC. Its translation: CASSFGVEGGKQYF.

This clonotype was counted many times. The chain carries TRBV11-2 and TRBJ2-5; tentatively, D is TRBD2 (6 bases). Per the germline V gene, CDR1 is SGHAT and CDR2 is FQNNGV. Trimming took 3 bases from V and 7 from J, leaving 21 bases between them. This CDR3 is 16 amino acids long. The CDR3 here is CASSLGLQGAGGTQYF. The CDR3, as DNA: TGTGCCAGCAGCTTGGGACTGCAAGGGGCCGGGGGGACCCAGTACTTC.

In this sample, this clonotype turned up many times. J is TRBJ2-2 and V is TRBV4-1, with a possible D match to TRBD1 (6 bases). V lost 0 bases to trimming and J lost 2 bases, with 13 bases between them. Germline CDR1 reads MGHRA; CDR2 reads YSYEKL. CDR3 length equals 17 residues. CDR3: CASSQEKARGNTGELFF. The DNA of the CDR3 is TGCGCCAGCAGCCAAGAGAAAGCCAGGGGCAACACCGGGGAGCTGTTTTTT.

In this sample, this clonotype turned up many times. The chain couples TRBV7-9 to TRBJ2-4; 8 positions agree with TRBD1. Unmatched junction bases numbered 7, after V lost 5 bases and J lost 7 bases. The CDR3 contains 14 residues. Germline V gives CDR1 SEHNR, CDR2 FQNEAQ (reference sequence). The DNA of the CDR3 is TGTGCCAGCAGCACCCACAGGGGGACTAACATTCAGTACTTC. It codes for CASSTHRGTNIQYF.

This clonotype was recorded many times. The DNA of the CDR3 is TGCGCCAGCAGCCAAGATAGGGGGGGGCCTTACTACGAGCAGTACTTC. Its translation is CASSQDRGGPYYEQYF. This sequence joins TRBV4-3 and TRBJ2-7, with TRBD2 as a possible D gene (7 bases). V was cut by 0 bases and J by 3 bases, with 15 bases left in between. The germline V gene has CDR1 LGHNA and CDR2 YSLEER. This CDR3 spans 16 amino acids.

The table lists this clonotype with many counts. The rearrangement uses TRBV12-3 or TRBV12-4 and TRBJ2-3, with TRBD2 matching over 8 bases. The CDR3 sequence is 14 residues long. V shed 3 bases, J shed 8 bases, and the junction held 7 bases outside the gene matches. The CDR3 spells CASSFRRGGLTQYF. DNA for the CDR3: TGTGCCAGCAGTTTTCGCCGGGGGGGCCTTACGCAGTATTTT.

The sample holds many counts of this clonotype. The chain recombines TRBV20-1 with TRBJ2-1, with D unresolved. This CDR3 is built from 13 residues. Germline V gene lookup returns CDR1 DFQATT and CDR2 SNEGSKA (reference sequence). V lost 7 bases and J 8 bases, leaving 18 bases between the germline ends. The CDR3 here is CSVRARSRDEQFF. CDR3 nucleotide sequence: TGCAGTGTCCGGGCCCGAAGCCGGGATGAGCAGTTCTTC.

The table lists this clonotype with many counts. The chain couples TRBV7-6 to TRBJ1-1; a weak D match, TRBD1 (5 bases). The CDR3 covers 14 residues. The V end was cut by 4 bases, the J end by 1 base, with 10 bases between. Germline CDR1 is SGHVS and CDR2 is FNYEAQ. The CDR3, as DNA: TGTGCCAGCAGCTCATTCGACAGGAACACTGAAGCTTTCTTT. Translated, it gives CASSSFDRNTEAFF.

Ten or more counts support this clonotype. The rearrangement uses TRBV7-2 and TRBJ1-6; TRBD1 might be the D (5 bases). Trimming cost V 5 bases and J 10 bases, with 9 bases left between them. CDR1 SGHTA and CDR2 FQGNSA come from the germline V gene. The CDR3 sequence is 12 residues long. The CDR3 nucleotides read TGTGCCAGCAGCCTCGGGGGGTCACCCCTCCACTTT. Its translation is CASSLGGSPLHF.

This clonotype was seen ten or more times. The chain has TRBV18 and TRBJ2-7; tentatively, D is TRBD2 (5 bases). From germline, CDR1 is KGHSH and CDR2 LQKENI. CDR3 size: 16 residues. The germline V and J ends were trimmed by 4 bases and 5 bases, with 21 bases remaining between them. The CDR3 DNA follows: TGTGCCAGCTCACGACTACCGGACTCCCCCGGCAACGAGCAGTACTTC. This codes for CASSRLPDSPGNEQYF.

This clonotype was seen many times. The rearrangement links TRBV7-2 to TRBJ1-5, with 7 bases fitting TRBD1. The V segment lost 0 bases and the J segment 6 bases; nucleotides outside the gene matches: 8. The CDR3 is made up of 16 amino acids. Germline V gene sequence: CDR1 SGHTA, CDR2 FQGNSA. The CDR3 DNA reads TGTGCCAGCAGCTTAGCACCGGGACAGTGGAGTCAGCCCCAGCATTTT. Translated: CASSLAPGQWSQPQHF. Supplemented by reference TRBV7-2 and TRBJ1-5, the full variable domain reads GAGVSQSPSNKVTEKGKDVELRCDPISGHTALYWYRQSLGQGLEFLIYFQGNSAPDKSGLPSDRFSAERTGGSVSTLTIQRTQQEDSAVYLCASSLAPGQWSQPQHFGDGTRLSIL.

This clonotype was counted a few times. The chain recombines TRBV5-1 with TRBJ2-1; possibly TRBD1 for D (6 bases). Germline CDR1 reads SGHRS; CDR2 reads YFSETQ. The CDR3 runs to 15 residues. Trimming took off 6 bases at V and 0 bases at J, with 13 bases between the two ends. CDR3 amino acids: CASKDRSYSYNEQFF. The CDR3 region has the DNA TGCGCCAGCAAGGACAGATCTTACTCCTACAATGAGCAGTTCTTC.